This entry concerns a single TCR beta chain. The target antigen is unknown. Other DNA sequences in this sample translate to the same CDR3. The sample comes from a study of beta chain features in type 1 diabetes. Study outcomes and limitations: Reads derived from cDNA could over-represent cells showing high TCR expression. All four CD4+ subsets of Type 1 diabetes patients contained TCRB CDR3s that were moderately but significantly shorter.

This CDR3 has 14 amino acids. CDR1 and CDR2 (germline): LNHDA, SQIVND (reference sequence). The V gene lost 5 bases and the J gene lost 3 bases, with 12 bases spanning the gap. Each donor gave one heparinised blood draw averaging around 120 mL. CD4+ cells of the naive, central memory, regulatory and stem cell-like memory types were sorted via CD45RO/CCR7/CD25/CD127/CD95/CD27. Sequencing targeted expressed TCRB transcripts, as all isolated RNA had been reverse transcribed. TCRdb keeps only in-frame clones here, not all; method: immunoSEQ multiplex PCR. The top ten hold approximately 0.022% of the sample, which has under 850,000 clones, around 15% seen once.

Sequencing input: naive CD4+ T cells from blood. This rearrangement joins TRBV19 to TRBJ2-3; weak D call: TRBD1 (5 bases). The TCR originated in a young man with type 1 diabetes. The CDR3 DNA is TGTGCCAGTAGTCCCCGACAGTCGACAGATACGCAGTATTTT. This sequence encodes CASSPRQSTDTQYF. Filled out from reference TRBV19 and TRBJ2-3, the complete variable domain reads DGGITQSPKYLFRKEGQNVTLSCEQNLNHDAMYWYRQDPGQGLRLIYYSQIVNDFQKGDIAEGYSVSREKKESFPLTVTSAQKNPTAFYLCASSPRQSTDTQYFGPGTRLTVL.